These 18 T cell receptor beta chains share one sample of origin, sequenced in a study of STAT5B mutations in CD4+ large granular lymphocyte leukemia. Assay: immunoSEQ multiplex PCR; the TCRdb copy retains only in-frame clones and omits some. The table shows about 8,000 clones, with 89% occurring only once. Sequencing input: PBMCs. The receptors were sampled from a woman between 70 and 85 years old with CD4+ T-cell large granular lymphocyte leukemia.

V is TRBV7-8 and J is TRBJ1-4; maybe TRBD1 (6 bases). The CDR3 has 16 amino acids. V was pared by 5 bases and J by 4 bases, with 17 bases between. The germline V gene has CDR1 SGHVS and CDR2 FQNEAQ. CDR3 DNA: TGTGCCAGCAGCCTCAATGACAGGCAGGGTAATGAAAAACTGTTTTTT. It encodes CASSLNDRQGNEKLFF.

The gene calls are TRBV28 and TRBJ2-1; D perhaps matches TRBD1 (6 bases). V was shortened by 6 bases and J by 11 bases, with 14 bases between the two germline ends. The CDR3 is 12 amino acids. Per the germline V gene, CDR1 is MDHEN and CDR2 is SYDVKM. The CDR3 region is CASSWTDSQQFF. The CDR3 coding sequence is TGTGCCAGCAGCTGGACAGACTCGCAGCAGTTCTTC.

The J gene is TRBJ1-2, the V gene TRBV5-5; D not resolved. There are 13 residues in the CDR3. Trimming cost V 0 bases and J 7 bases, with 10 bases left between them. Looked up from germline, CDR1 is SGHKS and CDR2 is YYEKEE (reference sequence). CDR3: CASSLERVSGYTF. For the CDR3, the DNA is TGTGCCAGCAGCTTGGAAAGGGTTTCTGGCTACACCTTC.

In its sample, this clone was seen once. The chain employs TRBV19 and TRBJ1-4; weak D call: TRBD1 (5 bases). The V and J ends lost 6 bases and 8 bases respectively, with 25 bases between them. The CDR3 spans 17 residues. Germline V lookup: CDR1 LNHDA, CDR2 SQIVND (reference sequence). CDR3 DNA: TGTGCCAGTAGCCGGAGTATGGGACCGGGTGTAGGGGAAAAACTGTTTTTT. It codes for CASSRSMGPGVGEKLFF.

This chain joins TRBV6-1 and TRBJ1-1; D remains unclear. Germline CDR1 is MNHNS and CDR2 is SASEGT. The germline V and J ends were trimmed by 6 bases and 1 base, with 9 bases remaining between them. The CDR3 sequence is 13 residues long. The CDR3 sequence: CASSLTENTEAFF. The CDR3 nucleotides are TGTGCCAGCAGCCTCACTGAGAACACTGAAGCTTTCTTT.

The CDR3 spells CASSLWDGVLTF. As DNA, the CDR3 is TGTGCCAGCAGCTTATGGGATGGCGTCCTGACTTTC. The chain links TRBV5-4 to TRBJ2-6; D gene uncertain. Germline loops: CDR1 SGHNT, CDR2 YYREEE (reference sequence). The CDR3 contains 12 residues. Trimming removed 2 bases at V and 12 bases at J, with 9 bases between.

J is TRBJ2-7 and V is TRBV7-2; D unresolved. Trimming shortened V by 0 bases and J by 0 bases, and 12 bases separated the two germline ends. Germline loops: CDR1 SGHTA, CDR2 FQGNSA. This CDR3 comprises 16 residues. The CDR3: CASSLAGRGGSYEQYF. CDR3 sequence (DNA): TGTGCCAGCAGCTTAGCGGGCAGAGGTGGCTCCTACGAGCAGTACTTC. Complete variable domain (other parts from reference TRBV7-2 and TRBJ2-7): GAGVSQSPSNKVTEKGKDVELRCDPISGHTALYWYRQSLGQGLEFLIYFQGNSAPDKSGLPSDRFSAERTGGSVSTLTIQRTQQEDSAVYLCASSLAGRGGSYEQYFGPGTRLTVT.

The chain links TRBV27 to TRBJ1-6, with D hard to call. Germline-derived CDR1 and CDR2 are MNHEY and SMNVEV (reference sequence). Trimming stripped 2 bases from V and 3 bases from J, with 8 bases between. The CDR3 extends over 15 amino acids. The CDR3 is CASSLRLFYNSPLHF. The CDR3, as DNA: TGTGCCAGCAGTTTACGGTTATTCTATAATTCACCCCTCCACTTT.

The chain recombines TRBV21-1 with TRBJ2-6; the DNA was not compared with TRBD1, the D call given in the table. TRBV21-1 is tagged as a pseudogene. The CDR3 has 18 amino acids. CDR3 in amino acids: CASSNRDRCWSGANVLTF. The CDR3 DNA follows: TGTGCCAGCAGCAACCGGGACAGGTGTTGGTCTGGGGCCAACGTCCTGACTTTC.

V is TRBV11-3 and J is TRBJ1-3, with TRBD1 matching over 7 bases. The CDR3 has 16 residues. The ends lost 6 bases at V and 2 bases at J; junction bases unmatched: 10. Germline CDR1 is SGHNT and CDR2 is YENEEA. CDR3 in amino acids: CASRPRQGETGNTIYF. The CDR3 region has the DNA TGTGCCAGCAGGCCCCGACAGGGTGAAACTGGAAACACCATATATTTT. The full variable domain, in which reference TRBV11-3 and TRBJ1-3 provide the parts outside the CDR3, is EAGVVQSPRYKIIEKKQPVAFWCNPISGHNTLYWYLQNLGQGPELLIRYENEEAVDDSQLPKDRFSAERLKGVDSTLKIQPAELGDSAVYLCASRPRQGETGNTIYFGEGSWLTVV.

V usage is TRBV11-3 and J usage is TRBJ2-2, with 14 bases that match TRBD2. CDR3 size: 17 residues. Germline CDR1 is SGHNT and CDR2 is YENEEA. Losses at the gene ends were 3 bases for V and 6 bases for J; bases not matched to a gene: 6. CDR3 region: CASSFQLTSGGAGELFF. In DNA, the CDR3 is TGTGCCAGCAGCTTTCAACTGACTAGCGGGGGGGCCGGGGAGCTGTTTTTT.

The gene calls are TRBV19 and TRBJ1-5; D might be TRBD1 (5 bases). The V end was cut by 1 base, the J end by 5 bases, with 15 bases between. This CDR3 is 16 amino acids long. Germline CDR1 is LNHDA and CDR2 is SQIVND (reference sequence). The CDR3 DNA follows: TGTGCCAGTAGTATAGTCTACTCGGGCAGGGATCAGCCCCAGCATTTT. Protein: CASSIVYSGRDQPQHF. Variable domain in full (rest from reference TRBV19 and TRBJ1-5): DGGITQSPKYLFRKEGQNVTLSCEQNLNHDAMYWYRQDPGQGLRLIYYSQIVNDFQKGDIAEGYSVSREKKESFPLTVTSAQKNPTAFYLCASSIVYSGRDQPQHFGDGTRLSIL.

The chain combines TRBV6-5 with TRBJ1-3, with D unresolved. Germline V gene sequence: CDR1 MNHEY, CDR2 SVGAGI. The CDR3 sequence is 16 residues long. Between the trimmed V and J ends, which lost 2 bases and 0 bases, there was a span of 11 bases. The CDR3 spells CASSYDQRISGNTIYF. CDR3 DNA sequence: TGTGCCAGCAGTTACGATCAGAGAATCTCTGGAAACACCATATATTTT.

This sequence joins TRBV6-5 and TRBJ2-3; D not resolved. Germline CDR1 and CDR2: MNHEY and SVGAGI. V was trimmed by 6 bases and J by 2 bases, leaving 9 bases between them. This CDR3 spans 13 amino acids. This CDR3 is CASRRLATDTQYF. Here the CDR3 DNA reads TGTGCCAGCAGACGGTTAGCCACAGATACGCAGTATTTT.

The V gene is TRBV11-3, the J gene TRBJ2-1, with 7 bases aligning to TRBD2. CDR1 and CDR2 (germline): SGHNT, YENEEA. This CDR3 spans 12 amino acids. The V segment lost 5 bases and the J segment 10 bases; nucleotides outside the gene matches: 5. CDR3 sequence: CASSRGGTEQFF. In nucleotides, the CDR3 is TGTGCCAGCAGCCGCGGGGGTACGGAGCAGTTCTTC.

As DNA, the CDR3 is TGTGCCAGCAGCGGAACACCGGACAGGGGAGGATATCCGAACACCGGGGAGCTGTTTTTT. This gives the protein CASSGTPDRGGYPNTGELFF. The chain uses TRBV9 and TRBJ2-2; TRBD1 matches 9 bases. Trimming took 3 bases from V and 0 from J; bases not matched to a gene: 15. The CDR3 loop spans 20 amino acids. The V gene's germline CDR1 is SGDLS and CDR2 YYNGEE.

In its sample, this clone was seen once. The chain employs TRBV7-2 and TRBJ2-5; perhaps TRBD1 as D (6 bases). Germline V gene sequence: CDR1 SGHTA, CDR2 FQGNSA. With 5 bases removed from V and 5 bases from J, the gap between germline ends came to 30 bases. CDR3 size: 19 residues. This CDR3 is CASSATAGVAAPRRETQYF. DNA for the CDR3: TGTGCCAGCAGCGCCACGGCAGGGGTGGCAGCCCCGCGGCGGGAGACCCAGTACTTC.

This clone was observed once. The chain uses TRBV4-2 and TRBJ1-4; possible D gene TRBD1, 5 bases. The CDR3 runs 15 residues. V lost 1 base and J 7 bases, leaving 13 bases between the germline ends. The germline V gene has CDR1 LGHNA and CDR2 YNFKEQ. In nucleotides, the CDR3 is TGTGCCAGCAGCCAAGGAGGAAGGGGCAGTGAAAAACTGTTTTTT. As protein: CASSQGGRGSEKLFF.